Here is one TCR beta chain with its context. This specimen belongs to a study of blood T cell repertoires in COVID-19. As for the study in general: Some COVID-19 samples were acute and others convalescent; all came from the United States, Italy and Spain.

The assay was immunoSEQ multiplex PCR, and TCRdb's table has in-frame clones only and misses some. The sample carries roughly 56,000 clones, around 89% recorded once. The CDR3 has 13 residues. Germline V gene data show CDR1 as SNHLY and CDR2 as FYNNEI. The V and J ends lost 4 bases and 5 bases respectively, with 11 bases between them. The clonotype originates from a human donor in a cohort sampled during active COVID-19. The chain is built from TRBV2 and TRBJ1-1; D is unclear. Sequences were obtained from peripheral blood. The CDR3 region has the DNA TGTGCCAGCAGTGTTGAGGTTTGGACTGAAGCTTTCTTT. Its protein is CASSVEVWTEAFF.